The clone carrying this T cell receptor beta chain was found a few times. Its specificity is not known. The data stem from a study of T cells in localized non-small cell lung cancer. Notes on the study in general: Turning up in adjacent lung were a median about 56 of the top 100 tumor clones. It was uninvolved adjacent lung that showed the highest T cell clonality, exceeding tumor. It remains possible that heterogeneity exists, since only one tumor region was sequenced. Longer overall survival was associated with a higher density of T cells in the blood.

The data were produced by immunoSEQ multiplex PCR, yet TCRdb's version contains in-frame clones alone and is incomplete. Of about 26,000 clones in the sample, 80% to 85% were seen once. With 0 bases removed from V and 6 bases from J, the gap between germline ends came to 14 bases. This CDR3 comprises 15 residues. Germline V gene lookup returns CDR1 SEHNR and CDR2 FQNEAQ (reference sequence). The chain recombines TRBV7-9 with TRBJ1-1; a weak D match, TRBD1 (5 bases). The clonotype originates from a woman between 35 and 70 years old with stage I lung adenocarcinoma. This material consisted of peripheral blood, taken before any cancer treatment. The CDR3 sequence is CASSLAWQGRPEAFF. The CDR3, as DNA: TGTGCCAGCAGCTTAGCGTGGCAGGGTAGACCTGAAGCTTTCTTT. The full variable domain, its missing parts supplied by reference TRBV7-9 and TRBJ1-1, is DTGVSQNPRHKITKRGQNVTFRCDPISEHNRLYWYRQTLGQGPEFLTYFQNEAQLEKSRLLSDRFSAERPKGSFSTLEIQRTEQGDSAMYLCASSLAWQGRPEAFFGQGTRLTVV.